These T cell receptor beta chains were read from a single sample in a study of T cell responses to AZD1222 COVID-19 vaccine. Produced via immunoSEQ multiplex PCR; TCRdb's table is partial and in-frame only. The table shows 50,000 to 70,000 clones, with approximately 85% occurring only once. The starting material was peripheral blood, obtained on day 0 of MenACWY control vaccination. These receptors all come from an adult in good health. CDR3s include the opening cysteine and the closing phenylalanine or tryptophan. Fields, in order: clone size, V gene, J gene, D gene, CDR3 protein, CDR3 DNA. A D gene is named only where the DNA matches it firmly. Clone size is given for some rows only: seen once, a few or many times, or a class if the clone is expanded.

>NA|TRBV29-1|TRBJ1-2|NA
CSVEDPPPGYTF
TGCAGCGTTGAAGATCCCCCCCCTGGCTACACCTTC
>NA|TRBV6-1|TRBJ1-5|NA
CASSEAPDENQPQHF
TGTGCCAGCAGTGAAGCCCCGGACGAGAATCAGCCCCAGCATTTT
>once|TRBV6-1|TRBJ1-3|NA
CASSERGNTIYF
TGTGCCAGCAGTGAAAGGGGAAACACCATATATTTT
>NA|TRBV3-1/TRBV3-2|TRBJ1-6|NA
CASSQDPGQPNSYNSPLHF
TGTGCCAGCAGCCAAGATCCCGGGCAGCCCAACTCCTATAATTCACCCCTCCACTTT
>few|TRBV30|TRBJ1-3|NA
CAWSGHRASGNTIYF
TGTGCCTGGAGTGGTCACAGGGCCTCTGGAAACACCATATATTTT
>NA|TRBV29-1|TRBJ2-3|NA
CSGNGRTDTQYF
TGCAGCGGAAATGGTCGCACAGATACGCAGTATTTT
>NA|TRBV5-1|TRBJ2-5|NA
CASSLTQETQYF
TGCGCCAGCAGCTTGACCCAAGAGACCCAGTACTTC
>NA|TRBV30|TRBJ1-3|NA
CAWSVNFVRGRLAGNTIYF
TGTGCCTGGAGTGTTAATTTCGTTCGGGGGCGGTTGGCTGGAAACACCATATATTTT
>NA|TRBV4-2|TRBJ1-1|NA
CASKTGGPTEAFF
TGTGCCAGCAAAACCGGAGGGCCCACTGAAGCTTTCTTT
>NA|TRBV5-5|TRBJ1-1|NA
CASSLGSNTEAFF
TGTGCCAGCAGCTTGGGTTCCAACACTGAAGCTTTCTTT
>NA|TRBV18|TRBJ1-3|NA
CASSPKGEGGGNTIYF
TGTGCCAGCTCACCAAAGGGAGAAGGAGGAGGAAACACCATATATTTT
>few|TRBV6-5|TRBJ1-5|TRBD1
CASRTGLGQPQHF
TGTGCCAGCAGGACAGGGTTAGGTCAGCCCCAGCATTTT
>NA|TRBV7-2|TRBJ2-4|NA
CASSLDGVGGAGDIQYF
TGTGCCAGCAGCTTAGATGGCGTGGGGGGCGCCGGGGACATTCAGTACTTC
>NA|TRBV3-1/TRBV3-2|TRBJ2-1|TRBD2
CASSSGTSGNNEQFF
TGTGCCAGCAGTTCCGGGACTAGCGGAAACAATGAGCAGTTCTTC
>NA|TRBV6-5|TRBJ2-2|NA
CASQNNRKTGELFF
TGTGCCAGCCAAAATAACAGAAAGACCGGGGAGCTGTTTTTT
>NA|TRBV18|TRBJ1-5|NA
CASSPTGNSNQPQHF
TGTGCCAGCTCACCAACAGGAAATAGCAATCAGCCCCAGCATTTT
>NA|TRBV7-2|TRBJ2-7|NA
CASSAPLGYEQYF
TGTGCCAGCAGCGCCCCCCTAGGGTACGAGCAGTACTTC
>NA|TRBV29-1|TRBJ2-1|NA
CSVANGHEQFF
TGCAGCGTTGCGAACGGACATGAGCAGTTCTTC
>NA|TRBV7-2|TRBJ1-5|NA
CASSRGGENNQPQHF
TGTGCCAGCAGCCGGGGTGGGGAGAACAATCAGCCCCAGCATTTT
>NA|TRBV7-2|TRBJ2-1|TRBD2
CASSFAGTSLYNEQFF
TGTGCCAGCAGCTTCGCCGGGACTAGCCTTTACAATGAGCAGTTCTTC
>NA|TRBV28|TRBJ1-4|TRBD1
CASSLQGATNEKLFF
TGTGCCAGCAGTTTGCAGGGGGCAACTAATGAAAAACTGTTTTTT
>NA|TRBV28|TRBJ1-2|NA
CASNQGIYGYTF
TGTGCCAGCAATCAGGGTATCTATGGCTACACCTTC
>NA|TRBV7-2|TRBJ2-1|TRBD2
CASSSAGGGNEQFF
TGTGCCAGCAGCTCAGCGGGAGGGGGGAATGAGCAGTTCTTC
>few|TRBV9|TRBJ1-1|NA
CASSVVDRRNTEAFF
TGTGCCAGCAGCGTAGTAGACAGGCGCAACACTGAAGCTTTCTTT
>once|TRBV29-1|TRBJ1-2|TRBD1
CSVEGDRGGFFGYTF
TGCAGCGTTGAAGGGGACAGGGGGGGGTTTTTTGGCTACACCTTC
>once|TRBV2|TRBJ1-2|NA
CASSTWAGANYGYTF
TGTGCCAGCAGCACCTGGGCAGGAGCTAACTATGGCTACACCTTC
>NA|TRBV5-6|TRBJ1-5|TRBD1
CASSNLKIQGRPQHF
TGTGCCAGCAGTAATTTGAAAATACAGGGGAGGCCCCAGCATTTT